This TCR beta chain is drawn from a study of human T cells and chemical hapten exposure. On the study more broadly: DPC at 0.01% went onto the upper back in patch tests, read at 6 days. Whole-study findings and limits: No change in TCRs above 1 in 1000 frequency was produced by DPC sensitization. PT1 expanded TCR numbers tracked positively with patch test score. Controls formed significantly fewer large CDR3 similarity clusters than expanded TCRs did.

TCRdb re-called the RACE reads through MiXCR, storing one row per CDR3 protein. There are fewer than 500,000 distinct CDR3 sequences in the sample; more than 4.5% occur only once, and approximately 2.1% lies in the top ten. Time point meaning: patch test 1, 2 weeks after DPC sensitization. Regarding treatment: therapeutic diphenylcyclopropenone sensitization with weekly scalp DPC. CDR3 size: 14 residues. Trimming removed 7 bases from V and 8 bases from J; junction bases left unmatched: 7. Germline CDR1 PRHDT, CDR2 FYEKMQ (reference sequence). This clonotype was found many times. What it binds is unknown.

The sequencing here drew on whole blood, taken in connection with sensitization to the hapten diphenylcyclopropenone (DPC). The source of this sequence is a woman aged 45-65 years with alopecia areata. Some clones in this sample may be carry-over from other donors' samples. The V and J genes are TRBV13 and TRBJ2-1, with TRBD2 identical over 11 bases. The CDR3, as DNA: TGTGCCAGCAAAGGGAATAGCGGGAGGGATGAGCAGTTCTTC. Its protein product is CASKGNSGRDEQFF.